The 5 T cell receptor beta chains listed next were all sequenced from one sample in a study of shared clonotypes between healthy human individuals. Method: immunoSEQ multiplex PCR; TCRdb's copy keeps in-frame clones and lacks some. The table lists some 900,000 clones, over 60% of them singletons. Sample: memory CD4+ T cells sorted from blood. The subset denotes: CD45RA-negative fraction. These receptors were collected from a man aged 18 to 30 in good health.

CDR3 residues: CASKREATYEQYF. The CDR3 DNA reads as TGTGCCAGCAAGCGGGAGGCAACCTACGAGCAGTACTTC. The J gene is TRBJ2-7, the V gene TRBV6-5; 9 bases are shared with TRBD2. The CDR3 sequence is 13 residues long. Per germline, CDR1 MNHEY and CDR2 SVGAGI. J was trimmed by 2 bases and V by 7 bases; bases with no gene match: 3.

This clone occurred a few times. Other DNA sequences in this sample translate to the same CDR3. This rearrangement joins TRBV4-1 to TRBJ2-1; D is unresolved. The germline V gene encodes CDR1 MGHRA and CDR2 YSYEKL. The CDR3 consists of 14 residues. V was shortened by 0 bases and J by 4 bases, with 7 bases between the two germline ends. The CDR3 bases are TGCGCCAGCAGCCAAGACGGCCCTTACAATGAGCAGTTCTTC. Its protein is CASSQDGPYNEQFF.

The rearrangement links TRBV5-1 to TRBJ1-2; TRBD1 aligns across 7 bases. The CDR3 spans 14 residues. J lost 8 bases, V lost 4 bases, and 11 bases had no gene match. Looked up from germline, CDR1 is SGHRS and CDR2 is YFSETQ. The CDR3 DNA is TGCGCCAGCAGCCACTCAGACAGGGTTGAAGGCTACACCTTC. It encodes CASSHSDRVEGYTF.

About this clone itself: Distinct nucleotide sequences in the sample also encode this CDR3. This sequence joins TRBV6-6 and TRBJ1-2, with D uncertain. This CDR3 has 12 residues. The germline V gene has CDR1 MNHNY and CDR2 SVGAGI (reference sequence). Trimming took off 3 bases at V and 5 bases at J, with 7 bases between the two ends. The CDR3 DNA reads TGTGCCAGCAGTTATACTCCGTATGGCTACACCTTC. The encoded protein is CASSYTPYGYTF.

This chain's CDR3 is CASSPGLNNNEQFF. Here the CDR3 DNA reads TGCGCCAGCAGCCCCGGACTGAATAACAATGAGCAGTTCTTC. V and J are TRBV5-1 and TRBJ2-1; a weak D match, TRBD2 (5 bases). Trimming stripped 4 bases from V and 5 bases from J, with 13 bases between. The CDR3 is 14 amino acids. Germline V CDR1 and CDR2: SGHRS, YFSETQ.